These T cell receptor beta chains were read from a single sample in a study of blood T cell repertoires in COVID-19. Profiling relied on immunoSEQ multiplex PCR, and the TCRdb table lists in-frame clones only, not all of them. The sample lists hundreds of thousands of clones; about 85% were seen once. Sequences were obtained from peripheral blood. The receptors originated from a woman between 18 and 29 years old with acute or convalescent COVID-19. Both conserved end residues are part of each CDR3. A D gene is named only where the DNA matches it firmly. Clone sizes are given selectively: once, few, many, or a class where the clone is expanded.

NA	TRBV19	NA	TRBJ2-5	TGTGCCAGTAATACTCAGGGGCTGGGAGAGACCCAGTACTTC	CASNTQGLGETQYF
NA	TRBV11-1	TRBD2	TRBJ2-2	TGTGCCAGCAGCTTCGGGGACTACTCGGGCGGGGAGCTGTTTTTT	CASSFGDYSGGELFF
NA	TRBV28	NA	TRBJ1-5	TGTGCCAGCAGTTTAAGCAGGGGCCGGCAGCCCCAGCATTTT	CASSLSRGRQPQHF
NA	TRBV19	TRBD1	TRBJ2-7	TGTGCCAGTAGTTATTCTCTGACAGGGGCCCACGAGCAGTACTTC	CASSYSLTGAHEQYF
NA	TRBV6-6	NA	TRBJ1-3	TGTGCCACCGGGTCTGGAAACACCATATATTTT	CATGSGNTIYF
NA	TRBV7-9	TRBD1	TRBJ1-4	TGTGCCAGCAGCTTAGGACAGGGAAGACATGAAAAACTGTTTTTT	CASSLGQGRHEKLFF
NA	TRBV5-1	TRBD1	TRBJ1-4	TGCGCCAGCAGCGGAGGGACAGGCTCAACTAATGAAAAACTGTTTTTT	CASSGGTGSTNEKLFF
NA	TRBV6-5	TRBD1	TRBJ1-6	TGTGCCAGCAGTTACTCGAACAGGGGCGATTCACCCCTCCACTTT	CASSYSNRGDSPLHF
NA	TRBV6-1	TRBD1	TRBJ1-1	TGTGCCAGCAGTGATAACAGGGGGAGAACTGAAGCTTTCTTT	CASSDNRGRTEAFF
once	TRBV6-6	NA	TRBJ1-1	TGTGCCAGCAGCGGTGGACAGTACAACATGAACACTGAAGCTTTCTTT	CASSGGQYNMNTEAFF
few	TRBV12-5	NA	TRBJ2-1	TGTGCTAGTGGTTTGGCACGGTATAGGGGTGGCAATGAGCAGTTCTTC	CASGLARYRGGNEQFF
NA	TRBV7-9	TRBD1	TRBJ2-7	TGTGCCAGCAGCGTCCAACAGGGGAAGCAGGCTAGTGGAAACTACGAGCAGTACTTC	CASSVQQGKQASGNYEQYF
once	TRBV9	NA	TRBJ1-1	TGTGCCAGCAGCTGGACAGAGACTTTGAACACTGAAGCTTTCTTT	CASSWTETLNTEAFF
NA	TRBV18	NA	TRBJ2-1	TGTGCCAGCTCACCACTTCCACTTCGGGGAGAGCAGTTCTTC	CASSPLPLRGEQFF
NA	TRBV24-1	TRBD2	TRBJ2-3	TGTGCCACCAGTGATCGAAGCGGGGGTAGTACAGATACGCAGTATTTT	CATSDRSGGSTDTQYF
NA	TRBV28	NA	TRBJ2-3	TGTGCCAGCAGTTTGGGACACACAAATACGCAGTATTTT	CASSLGHTNTQYF
NA	TRBV2	NA	TRBJ2-1	TGTGCCAGCAGTGACCGCGGGGCCGAGGGATATGAGCAGTTCTTC	CASSDRGAEGYEQFF
NA	TRBV27	TRBD1	TRBJ1-1	TGTGCCAGCAGTTTTAGTCGGACAGGGGGCGGCGGGGCTGGGATGAACACTGAAGCTTTCTTT	CASSFSRTGGGGAGMNTEAFF
few	TRBV9	TRBD2	TRBJ2-5	TGTGCCAGCAGCGCCGAGCGGGACCTCCAAGAGACCCAGTACTTC	CASSAERDLQETQYF
NA	TRBV5-1	TRBD2	TRBJ2-2	TGCGCCAGCGGATCAGTGGCTAGCGGGAGGACGAACACCGGGGAGCTGTTTTTT	CASGSVASGRTNTGELFF
few	TRBV2	TRBD1	TRBJ1-6	TGTGCCAGCAGTGGCCCAGGGGGATCGGATTCACCCCTCCACTTT	CASSGPGGSDSPLHF
NA	TRBV7-2	NA	TRBJ2-5	TGTGCCAGCAGCTTAGTCGGTGGGGCAGAGACCCAGTACTTC	CASSLVGGAETQYF
NA	TRBV9	NA	TRBJ1-2	TGTGCCAGCAGCGTAGACAGGGCGGGTCGTGGCTACACCTTC	CASSVDRAGRGYTF
NA	TRBV11-3	TRBD1	TRBJ2-1	TGTGCCAGCAGCCCAGGGGGCTCAAACAATGAGCAGTTCTTC	CASSPGGSNNEQFF
NA	TRBV15	NA	TRBJ2-3	TGTGCCACCAGCAGAGGGACTTCCTTTATTTCGGATACGCAGTATTTT	CATSRGTSFISDTQYF
NA	TRBV14	NA	TRBJ1-2	TGTGCCAGCAGCCCACCTACCGGGACAAAGTCTGCTGGCTATGGCTACACCTTC	CASSPPTGTKSAGYGYTF
NA	TRBV9	NA	TRBJ2-1	TGTGCCAGCAGCCGGTTAGGGGCAAGGGGAAATGAGCAGTTCTTC	CASSRLGARGNEQFF
NA	TRBV5-6	TRBD2	TRBJ2-5	TGTGCCAGCAGCTTTACTAGCGGGAGGGCCTCGATACAAGAGACCCAGTACTTC	CASSFTSGRASIQETQYF
NA	TRBV5-8	NA	TRBJ2-3	TGTGCCAGCAGCTTGGGGGGGGACTCCTATATGAGCACAGATACGCAGTATTTT	CASSLGGDSYMSTDTQYF
once	TRBV7-7	TRBD2	TRBJ2-5	TGTGCCAGCAGCTTACGGACTAGCGGGGACCGAATCCACCAAGAGACCCAGTACTTC	CASSLRTSGDRIHQETQYF
few	TRBV2	TRBD2	TRBJ2-7	TGTGCCAGCAGGGGGACTAGCGGGACCTACGAGCAGTACTTC	CASRGTSGTYEQYF
NA	TRBV29-1	NA	TRBJ2-3	TGCAGCGTTGAAGGGCCGGGAGATACGCAGTATTTT	CSVEGPGDTQYF
NA	TRBV19	NA	TRBJ2-3	TGTGCCAGTAGTATCGGACAGAGCACAGATACGCAGTATTTT	CASSIGQSTDTQYF
NA	TRBV24-1	NA	TRBJ2-5	TGTGCCACCAGTGAGAGGACAGTTCGAGAGACCCAGTACTTC	CATSERTVRETQYF
once	TRBV6-5	TRBD1	TRBJ2-7	TGTGCCAGCAGCCCCGGGGACAGGGTACGGGAGCAGTACTTC	CASSPGDRVREQYF
NA	TRBV24-1	NA	TRBJ1-1	TGTGCCACCAGGCCGGGGGTCGGCACTGAAGCTTTCTTT	CATRPGVGTEAFF
NA	TRBV10-1	NA	TRBJ2-1	TGCGCCAGCAGTGAGGGGGGCTCTAAGGTTGAGCAGTTCTTC	CASSEGGSKVEQFF
NA	TRBV6-5	NA	TRBJ1-6	TGTGCCAGCACGTTCCAGTATAATTCACCCCTCCACTTT	CASTFQYNSPLHF
NA	TRBV7-9	TRBD2	TRBJ2-3	TGTGCCAGCAGCCCAAGAGCGGGAGAGAGGACAGATACGCAGTATTTT	CASSPRAGERTDTQYF
few	TRBV9	NA	TRBJ1-6	TGTGCCAGCAGCGCGCAATCGGAGTCACCCCTCCACTTT	CASSAQSESPLHF
once	TRBV6-5	NA	TRBJ1-1	TGTGCCAGCAGACGGGGACTGGCGGAAGCTTTCTTT	CASRRGLAEAFF
NA	TRBV2	TRBD2	TRBJ2-7	TGTGCCAGCAGCGGGACTAGCGGGAGCTACGAGCAGTACTTC	CASSGTSGSYEQYF
NA	TRBV7-3	TRBD1	TRBJ1-5	TGTGCCAGCAGCCAGGACAGGAATCAGCCCCAGCATTTT	CASSQDRNQPQHF
NA	TRBV24-1	TRBD1	TRBJ2-1	TGTGCCACCAGTGAGACGACAGGGGCTGAGCAGTTCTTC	CATSETTGAEQFF
once	TRBV12-3/TRBV12-4	NA	TRBJ2-7	TGTGCCAGCAGTTTAACTAACGGGAACGAGCAGTACTTC	CASSLTNGNEQYF